This T cell receptor (beta chain) was captured in a study of T cells in Graves' hyperthyroidism and ophthalmopathy. Template material for amplifying TCR beta CDR3 regions consisted of RNA transcripts. During a first-round RT-PCR of the TCR CDR3, the HTBI primer set was used. TCRdb reanalysed the multiplex PCR reads using MiXCR and keeps one entry per CDR3 protein. The repertoire consists of roughly 700,000 distinct CDR3 sequences, with roughly a third occurring once and the leading ten covering around 31%. Concerning this clonotype itself: One junction end does not reproduce the germline sequence, and a read error may be involved.

The sequence was obtained from a woman in her 40s with Graves' hyperthyroidism. Sequences were obtained from blood.

This chain's CDR3 is CAISEGRLNTEASF. The DNA of the CDR3 is TGTGCCATCAGTGAGGGACGATTGAACACTGAAGCTTCCTTT. The rearrangement links TRBV10-3 to TRBJ1-1; D uncertain. CDR3 length: 14 amino acids. Germline assignment: CDR1 ENHRY and CDR2 SYGVKD.